The 9 T cell receptor beta chains below were found in one sample sequenced in a study of T cells in Graves' hyperthyroidism and ophthalmopathy. RNA transcripts provided the source from which TCR beta CDR3 regions were amplified. The HTBI set primed first-round TCR CDR3 RT-PCR. TCRdb used MiXCR to reprocess the multiplex PCR reads, holding one entry per CDR3 protein. The data show over 700,000 distinct CDR3 sequences, with over 35% seen just once and around 9.3% held by the top ten. Sequencing was performed on blood. Every receptor here comes from a man younger than 35 with Graves' hyperthyroidism.

This clonotype occurred many times. This chain links TRBV7-2 with TRBJ1-3; D may be TRBD1 (5 bases). CDR3 length: 15 amino acids. V dropped 1 base and J dropped 2 bases, with 9 bases sitting between them. Per the germline V gene, CDR1 is SGHTA and CDR2 is FQGNSA. The CDR3 is CASSLVVGAGNTIYF. The CDR3 nucleotides read TGTGCCAGCAGCTTAGTGGTGGGGGCTGGAAACACCATATATTTT.

The chain couples TRBV6-1 to TRBJ2-7; TRBD1 might be the D (6 bases). This CDR3 is built from 15 residues. V lost 6 bases, J lost 0 bases, and 15 bases lay in between. Germline loops: CDR1 MNHNS, CDR2 SASEGT. The CDR3 DNA reads TGTGCCAGCAGAACTACAGGGAGCGGCTCCTACGAGCAGTACTTC. Translating it yields CASRTTGSGSYEQYF.

This clonotype has more than one count but fewer than ten. The chain couples TRBV20-1 to TRBJ2-5; D is perhaps TRBD1 or TRBD2 (5 bases each). Germline V gene data show CDR1 as DFQATT and CDR2 as SNEGSKA (reference sequence). The V end was cut by 8 bases, the J end by 3 bases, with 19 bases between. This CDR3 has 14 amino acids. The CDR3 sequence: CSSTHRDPKETQYF. As DNA, the CDR3 is TGCAGTTCTACCCATCGGGACCCCAAAGAGACCCAGTACTTC.

The chain uses TRBV2 and TRBJ1-5; TRBD1 matches 7 bases. There are 14 residues in the CDR3. Looked up from germline, CDR1 is SNHLY and CDR2 is FYNNEI. With 6 bases clipped from V and 0 bases from J, the junction kept 2 bases outside the gene matches. In nucleotides, the CDR3 is TGTGCCAGCAGGGGACAGAATAGCAATCAGCCCCAGCATTTT. It translates to CASRGQNSNQPQHF.

The rearrangement uses TRBV7-9 and TRBJ2-1, with D unresolved. The CDR3 covers 12 residues. Germline loops: CDR1 SEHNR, CDR2 FQNEAQ (reference sequence). Deletions cut 6 bases from V and 9 bases from J, with 12 bases between. As DNA, the CDR3 is TGTGCCAGCAGTGACGGAATGCTTGAGCAGTTCTTC. Protein product: CASSDGMLEQFF. The variable domain in full, with the rest retrieved from reference TRBV7-9 and TRBJ2-1, is DTGVSQNPRHKITKRGQNVTFRCDPISEHNRLYWYRQTLGQGPEFLTYFQNEAQLEKSRLLSDRFSAERPKGSFSTLEIQRTEQGDSAMYLCASSDGMLEQFFGPGTRLTVL.

There are a few counts of this clonotype. The chain joins TRBV12-3 or TRBV12-4 to TRBJ1-2, with D hard to call. There are 11 residues in the CDR3. The V and J ends lost 7 bases and 8 bases respectively, with 11 bases between them. The CDR3 region is CASIDARGYTF. The CDR3 DNA reads TGTGCCAGCATCGATGCCCGCGGCTACACCTTC.

This clonotype was counted a few times. The chain links TRBV5-1 to TRBJ2-7; 8 nucleotides align to TRBD1. The CDR3 consists of 15 residues. Germline CDR1 and CDR2: SGHRS and YFSETQ. The V segment lost 0 bases and the J segment 7 bases; nucleotides outside the gene matches: 9. CDR3 DNA: TGCGCCAGCAGCTTGGACGGGACAGGAGAAGAAGAGCAGTACTTC. It translates to CASSLDGTGEEEQYF.

The chain combines TRBV10-3 with TRBJ1-5, with D perhaps TRBD1 (6 bases). Germline CDR1 is ENHRY and CDR2 is SYGVKD. V shed 10 bases and J shed 0 bases, with 19 bases lying between them. The CDR3 contains 16 residues. CDR3 sequence: CATKWWGADSNQPQHF. DNA of the CDR3: TGTGCCACTAAGTGGTGGGGGGCGGATAGCAATCAGCCCCAGCATTTT.

Concerning this clonotype: Possible read error: a much larger clone is one base away. The J gene is TRBJ1-4, the V gene TRBV29-1; the D is unclear. The CDR3 sequence is 12 residues long. Germline CDR1 and CDR2: SQVTM and ANQGSEA. CDR3 in amino acids: CSVEDPDEKLVF. The CDR3 DNA reads TGCAGCGTTGAAGATCCCGACGAAAAACTGGTTTTT.